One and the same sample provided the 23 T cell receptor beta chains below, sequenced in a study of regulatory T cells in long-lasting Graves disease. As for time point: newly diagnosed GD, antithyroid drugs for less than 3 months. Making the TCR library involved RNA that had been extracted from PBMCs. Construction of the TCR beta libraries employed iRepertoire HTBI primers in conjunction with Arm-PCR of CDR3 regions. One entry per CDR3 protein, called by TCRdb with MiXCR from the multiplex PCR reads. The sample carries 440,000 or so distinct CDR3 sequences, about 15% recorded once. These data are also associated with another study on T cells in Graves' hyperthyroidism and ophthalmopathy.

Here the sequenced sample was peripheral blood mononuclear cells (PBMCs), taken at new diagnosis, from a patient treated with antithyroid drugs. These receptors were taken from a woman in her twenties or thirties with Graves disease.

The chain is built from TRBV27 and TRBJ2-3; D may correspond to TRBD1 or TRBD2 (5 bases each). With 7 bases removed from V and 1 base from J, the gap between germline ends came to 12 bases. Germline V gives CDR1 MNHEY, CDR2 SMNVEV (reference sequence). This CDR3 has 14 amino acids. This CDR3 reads CASIRKGRTDTQYF. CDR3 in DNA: TGTGCCAGCATTAGGAAGGGACGCACAGATACGCAGTATTTT.

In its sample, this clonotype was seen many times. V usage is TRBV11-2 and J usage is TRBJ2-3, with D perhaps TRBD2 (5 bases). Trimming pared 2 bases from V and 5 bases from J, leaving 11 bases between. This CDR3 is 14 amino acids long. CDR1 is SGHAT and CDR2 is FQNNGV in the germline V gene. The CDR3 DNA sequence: TGTGCCAGCAGCTTACCAGTCGAGGGAGATACGCAGTATTTT. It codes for CASSLPVEGDTQYF.

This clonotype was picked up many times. CDR3 bases: TGTGCCAGCAGCTGGGACCCCACGGCTAATGAGCAGTTCTTC. Translation: CASSWDPTANEQFF. The genes are TRBV12-3 or TRBV12-4 and TRBJ2-1; either TRBD1 or TRBD2 may supply D (5 bases each). This CDR3 is built from 14 residues. Trimming removed 6 bases from V and 7 bases from J, with 16 bases in between.

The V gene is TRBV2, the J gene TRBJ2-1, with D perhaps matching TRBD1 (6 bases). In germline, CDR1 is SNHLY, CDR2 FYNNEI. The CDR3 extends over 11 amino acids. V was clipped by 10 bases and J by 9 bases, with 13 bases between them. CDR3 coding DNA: TGTGCCATCCTAAGGGGGTTTGAGCAGTTCTTC. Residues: CAILRGFEQFF. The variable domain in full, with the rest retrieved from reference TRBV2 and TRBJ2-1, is EPEVTQTPSHQVTQMGQEVILRCVPISNHLYFYWYRQILGQKVEFLVSFYNNEISEKSEIFDDQFSVERPDGSNFTLKIRSTKLEDSAMYFCAILRGFEQFFGPGTRLTVL.

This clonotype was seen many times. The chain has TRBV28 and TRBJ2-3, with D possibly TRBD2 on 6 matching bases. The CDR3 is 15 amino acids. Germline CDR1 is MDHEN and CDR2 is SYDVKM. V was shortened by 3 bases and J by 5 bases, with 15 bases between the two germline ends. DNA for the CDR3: TGTGCCAGCAGTTTGTCCGGCGGGGCCGGAGATACGCAGTATTTT. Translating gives CASSLSGGAGDTQYF.

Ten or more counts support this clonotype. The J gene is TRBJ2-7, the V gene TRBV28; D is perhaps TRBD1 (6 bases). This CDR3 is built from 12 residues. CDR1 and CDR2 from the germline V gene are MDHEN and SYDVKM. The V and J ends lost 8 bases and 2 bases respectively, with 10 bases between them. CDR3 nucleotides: TGTGCCAGCGGCAGGGACACCTACGAGCAGTACTTC. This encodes CASGRDTYEQYF.

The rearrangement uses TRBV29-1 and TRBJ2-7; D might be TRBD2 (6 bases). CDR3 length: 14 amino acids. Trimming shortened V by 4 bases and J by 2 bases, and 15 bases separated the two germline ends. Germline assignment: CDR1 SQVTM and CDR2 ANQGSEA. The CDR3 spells CSVVLMAGTYEQYF. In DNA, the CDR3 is TGCAGCGTTGTTCTTATGGCGGGGACCTACGAGCAGTACTTC.

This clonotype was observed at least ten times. CDR3 sequence reads: CASSLSRDREQFF. The DNA for the CDR3 is TGTGCCAGCAGTTTATCCCGGGACAGGGAGCAGTTCTTC. The genes are TRBV28 and TRBJ2-1; 8 bases are a match to TRBD1. The trim removed 1 base at V and 10 bases at J, leaving 3 bases unmatched. The CDR3 contains 13 residues. Germline CDR1 MDHEN, CDR2 SYDVKM.

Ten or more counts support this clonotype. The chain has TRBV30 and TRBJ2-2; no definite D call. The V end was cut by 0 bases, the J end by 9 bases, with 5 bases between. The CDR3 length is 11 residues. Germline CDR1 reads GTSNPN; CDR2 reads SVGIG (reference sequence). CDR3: CAWSVYRELFF. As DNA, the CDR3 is TGTGCCTGGAGTGTGTACCGGGAGCTGTTTTTT.

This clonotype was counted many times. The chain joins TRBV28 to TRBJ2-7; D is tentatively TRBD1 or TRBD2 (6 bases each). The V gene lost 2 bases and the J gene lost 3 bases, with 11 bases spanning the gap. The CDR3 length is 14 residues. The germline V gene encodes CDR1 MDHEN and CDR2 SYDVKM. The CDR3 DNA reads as TGTGCCAGCAGTTTAGCCGGGGGCGACTACGAGCAGTACTTC. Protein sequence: CASSLAGGDYEQYF. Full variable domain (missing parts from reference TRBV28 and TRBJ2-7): DVKVTQSSRYLVKRTGEKVFLECVQDMDHENMFWYRQDPGLGLRLIYFSYDVKMKEKGDIPEGYSVSREKKERFSLILESASTNQTSMYLCASSLAGGDYEQYFGPGTRLTVT.

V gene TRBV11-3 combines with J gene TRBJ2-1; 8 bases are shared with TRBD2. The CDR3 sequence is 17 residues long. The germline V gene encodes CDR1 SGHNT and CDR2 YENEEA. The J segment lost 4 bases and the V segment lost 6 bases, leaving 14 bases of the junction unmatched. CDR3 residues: CASSLATSAPTYNEQFF. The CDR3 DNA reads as TGTGCCAGCAGTCTCGCGACTAGCGCCCCGACTTACAATGAGCAGTTCTTC. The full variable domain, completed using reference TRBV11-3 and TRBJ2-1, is EAGVVQSPRYKIIEKKQPVAFWCNPISGHNTLYWYLQNLGQGPELLIRYENEEAVDDSQLPKDRFSAERLKGVDSTLKIQPAELGDSAVYLCASSLATSAPTYNEQFFGPGTRLTVL.

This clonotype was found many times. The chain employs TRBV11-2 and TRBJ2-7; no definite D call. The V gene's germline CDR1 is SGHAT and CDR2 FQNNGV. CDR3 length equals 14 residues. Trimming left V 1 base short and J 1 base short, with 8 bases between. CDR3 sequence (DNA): TGTGCCAGCAGCTTAGGAGCTAGGTCCTACGAGCAGTACTTC. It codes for CASSLGARSYEQYF.

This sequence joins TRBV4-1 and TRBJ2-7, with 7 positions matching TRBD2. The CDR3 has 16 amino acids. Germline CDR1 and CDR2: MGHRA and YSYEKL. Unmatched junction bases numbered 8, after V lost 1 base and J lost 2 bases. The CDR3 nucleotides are TGCGCCAGCAGCCAAGTGGGGCTAGCGGTTACCTACGAGCAGTACTTC. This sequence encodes CASSQVGLAVTYEQYF.

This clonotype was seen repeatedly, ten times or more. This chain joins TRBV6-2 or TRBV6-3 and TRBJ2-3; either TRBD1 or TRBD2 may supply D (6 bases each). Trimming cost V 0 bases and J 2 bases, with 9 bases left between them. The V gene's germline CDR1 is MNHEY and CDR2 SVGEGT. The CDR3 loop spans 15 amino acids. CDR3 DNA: TGTGCCAGCAGTTACTCCGGGGGCTACACAGATACGCAGTATTTT. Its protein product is CASSYSGGYTDTQYF.

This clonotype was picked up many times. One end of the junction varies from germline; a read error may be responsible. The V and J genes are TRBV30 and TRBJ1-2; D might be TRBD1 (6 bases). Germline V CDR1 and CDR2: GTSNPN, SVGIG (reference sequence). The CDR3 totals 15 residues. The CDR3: CAWSVPPRTGGHFSF. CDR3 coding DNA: TGTGCCTGGAGTGTACCTCCCCGCACCGGGGGGCATTTCTCCTTC.

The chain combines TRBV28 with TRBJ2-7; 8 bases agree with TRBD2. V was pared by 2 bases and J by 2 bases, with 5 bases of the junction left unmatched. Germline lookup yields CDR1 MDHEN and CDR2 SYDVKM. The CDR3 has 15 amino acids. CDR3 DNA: TGTGCCAGCAGTTTAGCTAGCGGGCCACCCTACGAGCAGTACTTC. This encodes CASSLASGPPYEQYF.

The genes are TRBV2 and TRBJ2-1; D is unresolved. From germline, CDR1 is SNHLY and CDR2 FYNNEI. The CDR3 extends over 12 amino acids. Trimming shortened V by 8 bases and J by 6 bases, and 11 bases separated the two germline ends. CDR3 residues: CASLVGANEQFF. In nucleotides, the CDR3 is TGTGCCAGCTTGGTAGGTGCCAATGAGCAGTTCTTC. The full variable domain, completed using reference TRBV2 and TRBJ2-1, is EPEVTQTPSHQVTQMGQEVILRCVPISNHLYFYWYRQILGQKVEFLVSFYNNEISEKSEIFDDQFSVERPDGSNFTLKIRSTKLEDSAMYFCASLVGANEQFFGPGTRLTVL.

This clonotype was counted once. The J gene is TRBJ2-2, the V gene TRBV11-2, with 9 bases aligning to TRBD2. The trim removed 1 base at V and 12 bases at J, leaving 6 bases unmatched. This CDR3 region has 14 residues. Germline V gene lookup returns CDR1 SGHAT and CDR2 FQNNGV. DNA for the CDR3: TGTGCCAGCAGCTTAGTTCTAGCGGGAAGTAAGCTGTTTTTT. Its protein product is CASSLVLAGSKLFF.

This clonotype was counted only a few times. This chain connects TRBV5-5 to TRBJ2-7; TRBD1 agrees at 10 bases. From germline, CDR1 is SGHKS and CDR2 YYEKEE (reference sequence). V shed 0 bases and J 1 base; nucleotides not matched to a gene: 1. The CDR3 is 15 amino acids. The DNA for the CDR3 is TGTGCCAGCAGCTTGGGACAGGGGGCGTCCTACGAGCAGTACTTC. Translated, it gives CASSLGQGASYEQYF.

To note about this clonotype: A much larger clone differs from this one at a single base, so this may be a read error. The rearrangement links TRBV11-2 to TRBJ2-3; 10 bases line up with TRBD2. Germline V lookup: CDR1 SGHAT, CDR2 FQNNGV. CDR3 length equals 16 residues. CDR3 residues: CVSSPLAGGYTDTQYF. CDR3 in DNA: TGTGTCAGCTCACCCTTAGCGGGAGGTTACACAGATACGCAGTATTTT.

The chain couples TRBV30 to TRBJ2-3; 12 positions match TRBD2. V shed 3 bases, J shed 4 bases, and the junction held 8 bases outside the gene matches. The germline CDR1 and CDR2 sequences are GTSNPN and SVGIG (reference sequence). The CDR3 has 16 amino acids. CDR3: CAWRRLAGAESDTQYF. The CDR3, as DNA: TGTGCCTGGAGAAGACTAGCGGGGGCTGAGTCAGATACGCAGTATTTT.

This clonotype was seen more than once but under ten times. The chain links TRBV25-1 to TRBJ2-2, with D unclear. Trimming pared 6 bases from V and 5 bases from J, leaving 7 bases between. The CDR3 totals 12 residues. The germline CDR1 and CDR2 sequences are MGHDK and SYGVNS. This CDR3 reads CASRVKTGELFF. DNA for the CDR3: TGTGCCAGCAGGGTAAAAACCGGGGAGCTGTTTTTT.

CDR3 protein: CASSNQGGYGYTF. The CDR3 coding sequence is TGTGCCAGTAGTAACCAGGGTGGCTATGGCTACACCTTC. The chain is built from TRBV19 and TRBJ1-2; possibly TRBD1 for D (5 bases). The CDR3 extends over 13 amino acids. The V and J ends lost 4 bases and 4 bases respectively, with 10 bases between them. Germline CDR1 is LNHDA and CDR2 is SQIVND (reference sequence).